These 28 T cell receptor beta chains were sequenced from one sample in a study of OX40 agonist ivuxolimab in advanced cancers. Method: immunoSEQ multiplex PCR; TCRdb's copy keeps in-frame clones and lacks some. Counted here are roughly 92,000 clones, 85% to 90% occurring once; the ten biggest clones make up around 0.16%. The starting material was CD4+ or CD8+ T cells sorted from blood, obtained in a trial of the OX40 agonist ivuxolimab. These receptor sequences come from an adult with an advanced solid tumor such as melanoma, head and neck, liver or kidney cancer.

This clone was seen only once. V gene TRBV7-8 combines with J gene TRBJ1-1; D possibly corresponds to TRBD1 (6 bases). This CDR3 contains 13 residues. The germline V gene encodes CDR1 SGHVS and CDR2 FQNEAQ. The ends were cut back, 6 bases at V and 6 bases at J, with 14 bases in the middle. The CDR3 reads CASRDSPRAEAFF. In DNA, the CDR3 is TGTGCCAGCAGGGACAGTCCTCGGGCTGAAGCTTTCTTT.

The chain combines TRBV27 with TRBJ1-1; no definite D call. Germline V CDR1 and CDR2: MNHEY, SMNVEV (reference sequence). Trimming stripped 6 bases from V and 0 bases from J, with 8 bases between. The CDR3 sequence is 13 residues long. The CDR3 DNA follows: TGTGCCAGCAGGTCGGATGTGAACACTGAAGCTTTCTTT. Translating it yields CASRSDVNTEAFF.

V and J are TRBV5-1 and TRBJ2-3; D tentatively reads TRBD1 or TRBD2 (5 bases each). The V and J ends lost 4 bases and 3 bases respectively, with 12 bases between them. CDR1 is SGHRS, CDR2 YFSETQ, per germline. The CDR3 loop spans 14 amino acids. The CDR3 sequence: CASSPWGPTDTQYF. CDR3 DNA: TGCGCCAGCAGCCCTTGGGGACCGACAGATACGCAGTATTTT.

J is TRBJ2-7 and V is TRBV9; 10 nucleotides agree with TRBD2. The CDR3 extends over 19 amino acids. Germline CDR1 is SGDLS and CDR2 is YYNGEE. The junction had 14 bases not matched to a gene; V was cut back by 2 bases and J by 0 bases. The CDR3 bases are TGTGCCAGCAGCGTTGGGCCCCCGGGACTAGCGAGTAGCTCCTACGAGCAGTACTTC. Amino acid sequence: CASSVGPPGLASSSYEQYF.

The rearrangement links TRBV5-1 to TRBJ1-1; D is possibly TRBD1 (5 bases). Trimming removed 3 bases from V and 1 base from J, with 10 bases in between. This CDR3 is 14 amino acids long. CDR1 SGHRS and CDR2 YFSETQ come from the germline V gene. The CDR3 DNA follows: TGCGCCAGCAGCTCCGCAGGACAGAACACTGAAGCTTTCTTT. Protein: CASSSAGQNTEAFF.

In nucleotides, the CDR3 is TGCGCCAGCCGTTCGCGGCTAGCGGGAGCCCAGTACGAGCAGTACTTC. Translated: CASRSRLAGAQYEQYF. The J gene is TRBJ2-7, the V gene TRBV5-1, with 10 bases lining up with TRBD2. Germline CDR1 reads SGHRS; CDR2 reads YFSETQ. CDR3 length: 16 residues. Trimming cost V 7 bases and J 4 bases; bases outside gene matches: 14.

The chain links TRBV5-4 to TRBJ1-6, with D hard to call. Trimming stripped 5 bases from V and 6 bases from J, with 15 bases between. CDR1 is SGHNT and CDR2 is YYREEE in the germline V gene (reference sequence). The CDR3 loop spans 15 amino acids. The CDR3 DNA sequence: TGTGCCAGCAGGCGGGTGAGGGAGGGTAATTCACCCCTCCACTTT. This sequence encodes CASRRVREGNSPLHF.

The chain carries TRBV28 and TRBJ1-1; the D gene is possibly TRBD1 (5 bases). The CDR3 runs to 15 residues. Trimming took off 5 bases at V and 6 bases at J, with 19 bases between the two ends. Germline CDR1 is MDHEN and CDR2 is SYDVKM. The CDR3 DNA follows: TGTGCCAGCAGTAGGCAGGGAGGAGGGTGGGCTGAAGCTTTCTTT. As protein: CASSRQGGGWAEAFF.

The rearrangement uses TRBV6-1 and TRBJ1-5; 7 bases map to TRBD1. This CDR3 has 13 residues. Germline assignment: CDR1 MNHNS and CDR2 SASEGT. V dropped 7 bases and J dropped 7; count of bases not matched to a gene: 7. CDR3 in DNA: TGTGCCAGCATCGCAACGGGACAGCAGCCCCAGCATTTT. Its translation is CASIATGQQPQHF.

The chain is built from TRBV6-6 and TRBJ2-7, with a weak D call TRBD1 (5 bases). There are 14 residues in the CDR3. Germline assignment: CDR1 MNHNY and CDR2 SVGAGI (reference sequence). Trimming cost V 10 bases and J 4 bases, with 20 bases left between them. The CDR3 bases are TGTGCCACCCAGGAGTGGCAGACAGCTTACGAGCAGTACTTC. The encoded protein is CATQEWQTAYEQYF.

V gene TRBV6-1 combines with J gene TRBJ2-7; no reliable D call. Trimming stripped 6 bases from V and 10 bases from J, with 19 bases between. Germline V gene data show CDR1 as MNHNS and CDR2 as SASEGT. The CDR3 extends over 13 amino acids. The CDR3 DNA is TGTGCCAGCAGCCCTTCCGGCCGCGCCAATCAGTACTTC. Translated, it gives CASSPSGRANQYF.

The chain recombines TRBV14 with TRBJ1-1, with D possibly TRBD1 on 6 matching bases. Germline V gene lookup returns CDR1 SGHDN and CDR2 FVKESK. The CDR3 is 14 residues long. Trimming shortened V by 4 bases and J by 1 base, and 10 bases separated the two germline ends. The CDR3 DNA reads TGTGCCAGCAGCCGGCTAGGGGGGAACACTGAAGCTTTCTTT. This encodes CASSRLGGNTEAFF.

The CDR3 sequence is CASLSLDGPYEQYF. CDR3 in DNA: TGTGCCAGTCTATCGCTCGATGGGCCCTACGAGCAGTACTTC. This chain uses TRBV6-6 with TRBJ2-7, with D unclear. From germline, CDR1 is MNHNY and CDR2 SVGAGI (reference sequence). The CDR3 runs 14 residues. The V gene lost 9 bases and the J gene lost 2 bases, with 17 bases spanning the gap.

This chain joins TRBV5-1 and TRBJ1-2; a possible D gene is TRBD1 (6 bases). CDR1 and CDR2 (germline): SGHRS, YFSETQ. The germline V and J ends were trimmed by 0 bases and 4 bases, with 10 bases remaining between them. The CDR3 contains 14 residues. Written as DNA, the CDR3 is TGCGCCAGCAGCTTGGCAGGGGATACCTATGGCTACACCTTC. It codes for CASSLAGDTYGYTF.

V and J are TRBV27 and TRBJ2-1; the match to TRBD2 covers 7 bases. V was pared by 3 bases and J by 9 bases, with 14 bases of the junction left unmatched. The CDR3 totals 16 residues. Germline CDR1 is MNHEY and CDR2 is SMNVEV (reference sequence). The CDR3: CASSFRPSGVPPEQFF. The CDR3 DNA reads as TGTGCCAGCAGTTTCCGCCCAAGCGGGGTCCCCCCTGAGCAGTTCTTC.

The genes are TRBV9 and TRBJ1-2, with a tentative D call TRBD1 (5 bases). The V gene lost 6 bases and the J gene lost 4 bases, with 16 bases spanning the gap. In germline, CDR1 is SGDLS, CDR2 YYNGEE. This CDR3 is built from 14 residues. The CDR3 region has the DNA TGTGCCAGCACACTAAATGGGGGACTCTATGGCTACACCTTC. Encoded protein: CASTLNGGLYGYTF. Full variable domain (missing parts from reference TRBV9 and TRBJ1-2): DSGVTQTPKHLITATGQRVTLRCSPRSGDLSVYWYQQSLDQGLQFLIQYYNGEERAKGNILERFSAQQFPDLHSELNLSSLELGDSALYFCASTLNGGLYGYTFGSGTRLTVV.

Points on this clone: A junction boundary mismatches the germline segment, possibly from a read error. The chain combines TRBV6-1 with TRBJ1-4; 9 nucleotides line up with TRBD1. Germline V gene data show CDR1 as MNHNS and CDR2 as SASEGT. The CDR3 has 12 residues. The CDR3 DNA sequence: TGTGCCAGCAGTGAAGCCCCCGGGACAGGGATTTTT. Its translation: CASSEAPGTGIF.

V gene TRBV9 combines with J gene TRBJ2-3, with D possibly TRBD2 on 5 matching bases. The CDR3 has 16 residues. The germline CDR1 and CDR2 sequences are SGDLS and YYNGEE. Trimming removed 2 bases from V and 3 bases from J, with 16 bases in between. In DNA form, the CDR3 reads TGTGCCAGCAGCGTTCAGCCGGGGTTATCTACAGATACGCAGTATTTT. Its translation is CASSVQPGLSTDTQYF. Full variable domain (rest looked up from reference TRBV9 and TRBJ2-3): DSGVTQTPKHLITATGQRVTLRCSPRSGDLSVYWYQQSLDQGLQFLIQYYNGEERAKGNILERFSAQQFPDLHSELNLSSLELGDSALYFCASSVQPGLSTDTQYFGPGTRLTVL.

The rearrangement uses TRBV11-2 and TRBJ2-1; 14 nucleotides agree with TRBD2. The junction had 5 bases not matched to a gene; V was cut back by 1 base and J by 9 bases. This CDR3 comprises 16 residues. Germline V lookup: CDR1 SGHAT, CDR2 FQNNGV. The DNA of the CDR3 is TGTGCCAGCAGCTTAGGTGGGACTAGCGGGAGCATTGAGCAGTTCTTC. This encodes CASSLGGTSGSIEQFF.

The V gene is TRBV11-2, the J gene TRBJ2-7, with TRBD1 matching 8 bases. CDR3 length: 15 amino acids. The trim removed 1 base at V and 4 bases at J, leaving 6 bases unmatched. The V gene's germline CDR1 is SGHAT and CDR2 FQNNGV. The DNA for the CDR3 is TGTGCCAGCAGCTTAGCAGGACAGGGCGGGTACGAGCAGTACTTC. Its translation: CASSLAGQGGYEQYF.

V gene TRBV6-1 combines with J gene TRBJ2-3; no reliable D call. The CDR3 is made up of 15 amino acids. V lost 2 bases, J lost 1 base, and 10 bases lay in between. In germline, CDR1 is MNHNS, CDR2 SASEGT. The CDR3, as DNA: TGTGCCAGCAGTGAAAGAAGGGTAGGCACAGATACGCAGTATTTT. It is translated as CASSERRVGTDTQYF.

The rearrangement links TRBV11-3 to TRBJ2-1, with unresolved D. This CDR3 contains 16 residues. V was trimmed by 1 base and J by 2 bases, leaving 12 bases between them. In germline, CDR1 is SGHNT, CDR2 YENEEA. The CDR3 nucleotides are TGTGCCAGCAGCTTAGCGCGTCGAGGACCCTACAATGAGCAGTTCTTC. Translation gives CASSLARRGPYNEQFF. The full variable domain, completed using reference TRBV11-3 and TRBJ2-1, is EAGVVQSPRYKIIEKKQPVAFWCNPISGHNTLYWYLQNLGQGPELLIRYENEEAVDDSQLPKDRFSAERLKGVDSTLKIQPAELGDSAVYLCASSLARRGPYNEQFFGPGTRLTVL.

This chain connects TRBV28 to TRBJ1-4; possible D gene TRBD1, 5 bases. Trimming removed 6 bases from V and 2 bases from J, with 13 bases in between. Germline CDR1 reads MDHEN; CDR2 reads SYDVKM. The CDR3 is 15 amino acids. The CDR3, as DNA: TGTGCCAGCAGGGTCTCCGGGGGTACTAATGAAAAACTGTTTTTT. Amino acids: CASRVSGGTNEKLFF. Full variable domain (remainder filled in from reference TRBV28 and TRBJ1-4): DVKVTQSSRYLVKRTGEKVFLECVQDMDHENMFWYRQDPGLGLRLIYFSYDVKMKEKGDIPEGYSVSREKKERFSLILESASTNQTSMYLCASRVSGGTNEKLFFGSGTQLSVL.

The chain employs TRBV19 and TRBJ1-1; possible D gene TRBD1, 5 bases. CDR3 length: 18 amino acids. Germline assignment: CDR1 LNHDA and CDR2 SQIVND (reference sequence). The germline V and J ends were trimmed by 6 bases and 0 bases, with 23 bases remaining between them. The DNA of the CDR3 is TGTGCCAGTAGACAATTAGAAGGCGGACACAGCGTGAACACTGAAGCTTTCTTT. It encodes CASRQLEGGHSVNTEAFF.

V usage is TRBV5-1 and J usage is TRBJ2-6; D might be TRBD2 (6 bases). The CDR3 loop spans 16 amino acids. Germline CDR1 and CDR2: SGHRS and YFSETQ. V dropped 0 bases and J dropped 1 base, with 8 bases sitting between them. CDR3 residues: CASSLDAGSGANVLTF. CDR3 coding DNA: TGCGCCAGCAGCTTGGATGCGGGGTCTGGGGCCAACGTCCTGACTTTC.

The V and J genes are TRBV5-8 and TRBJ1-1; D gene unclear. The V end was cut by 1 base, the J end by 2 bases, with 12 bases between. The CDR3 covers 15 residues. Germline loops: CDR1 SGHTS, CDR2 YDEGEE. The CDR3 sequence: CASSLYGVANTEAFF. CDR3 DNA sequence: TGTGCCAGCAGCTTGTATGGGGTAGCAAACACTGAAGCTTTCTTT.

The V gene is TRBV19, the J gene TRBJ1-5, with 9 bases lining up with TRBD1. The CDR3 extends over 17 amino acids. V lost 1 base, J lost 1 base, and 5 bases stayed unmatched. Germline V gene data show CDR1 as LNHDA and CDR2 as SQIVND (reference sequence). The CDR3 DNA reads as TGTGCCAGTAGTATAGGGACAGGGGCCCGGAGCAATCAGCCCCAGCATTTT. Its protein is CASSIGTGARSNQPQHF.

The rearrangement links TRBV4-2 to TRBJ2-2, with TRBD2 matching over 8 bases. The trim removed 3 bases at V and 5 bases at J, leaving 8 bases unmatched. The CDR3 contains 16 residues. Germline V gene data show CDR1 as LGHNA and CDR2 as YNFKEQ. The CDR3: CASSQPGAGVTGELFF. CDR3 in DNA: TGTGCCAGCAGCCAGCCCGGAGCGGGAGTGACCGGGGAGCTGTTTTTT.